These 28 T cell receptor beta chains were all obtained from the same sample, sequenced in a study of identical twins. TCRdb re-called the 5' RACE reads through MiXCR, storing one row per CDR3 protein. This sample has approximately 590,000 distinct CDR3 sequences, with more than 9% found just once. The same data also went into a second study, on yellow fever vaccine responses in identical twins.

The sequencing input was PBMCs. The receptors derive from a woman aged 18-30 years in good health.

In its sample, this clonotype was seen many times. The chain has TRBV5-1 and TRBJ2-1, with a possible D match to TRBD2 (5 bases). CDR1 is SGHRS, CDR2 YFSETQ, per germline. The CDR3 has 15 amino acids. Trimming shortened V by 3 bases and J by 1 base, and 11 bases separated the two germline ends. This CDR3 reads CASSSDGNSYNEQFF. CDR3 nucleotide sequence: TGCGCCAGCAGCTCGGACGGGAATTCCTACAATGAGCAGTTCTTC.

This chain links TRBV20-1 with TRBJ2-5; the D gene is possibly TRBD2 (7 bases). This CDR3 is built from 14 residues. Looked up from germline, CDR1 is DFQATT and CDR2 is SNEGSKA (reference sequence). V lost 1 base and J lost 4, with 13 bases in between. The CDR3 loop reads CSARGIGGVETQYF. In DNA, the CDR3 is TGCAGTGCTAGAGGGATAGGGGGGGTAGAGACCCAGTACTTC.

This clonotype has more than one count but fewer than ten. The chain couples TRBV6-2 or TRBV6-3 to TRBJ2-4; 8 positions agree with TRBD1. The CDR3 spans 21 residues. The V segment lost 6 bases and the J segment 0 bases; nucleotides outside the gene matches: 22. Germline values: CDR1 MNHEY, CDR2 SVGEGT. The CDR3 loop reads CASRRIPDRAGPLLAKNIQYF. DNA of the CDR3: TGTGCCAGCAGACGTATACCGGACAGGGCGGGCCCTCTTCTAGCCAAAAACATTCAGTACTTC.

In its sample, this clonotype was seen a few times. The chain joins TRBV20-1 to TRBJ2-7; D is unresolved. Trimming cost V 3 bases and J 2 bases, with 11 bases left between them. Per germline, CDR1 DFQATT and CDR2 SNEGSKA (reference sequence). The CDR3 covers 13 residues. This CDR3 is CSARPELTYEQYF. The DNA for the CDR3 is TGCAGTGCTAGGCCGGAACTAACCTACGAGCAGTACTTC.

This clonotype was counted ten times or more. The J gene is TRBJ2-7, the V gene TRBV5-1; TRBD1 agrees at 8 bases. The germline gives CDR1 SGHRS, CDR2 YFSETQ. The CDR3 consists of 14 residues. Losses at the gene ends were 2 bases for V and 3 bases for J; bases not matched to a gene: 4. The CDR3 loop is CASSLNGQGYEQYF. CDR3 bases: TGCGCCAGCAGCTTAAATGGACAGGGCTACGAGCAGTACTTC.

This clonotype appeared a few times. The V call is TRBV5-5, the J call TRBJ2-7; TRBD1 aligns across 9 bases. V lost 3 bases, J lost 2 bases, and 9 bases stayed unmatched. CDR1 SGHKS and CDR2 YYEKEE come from the germline V gene (reference sequence). This CDR3 is 16 amino acids long. This CDR3 reads CASSWGGTGFPYEQYF. CDR3 DNA: TGTGCCAGCAGCTGGGGAGGGACAGGGTTTCCCTACGAGCAGTACTTC. Looking up the rest from reference TRBV5-5 and TRBJ2-7 gives the full variable domain: DAGVTQSPTHLIKTRGQQVTLRCSPISGHKSVSWYQQVLGQGPQFIFQYYEKEERGRGNFPDRFSARQFPNYSSELNVNALLLGDSALYLCASSWGGTGFPYEQYFGPGTRLTVT.

The CDR3 is CASGKNRGDAEAFF. CDR3 bases: TGTGCCAGCGGAAAAAACAGGGGTGATGCTGAAGCTTTCTTT. This chain uses TRBV27 with TRBJ1-1; 7 nucleotides match TRBD1. CDR1 is MNHEY, CDR2 SMNVEV, per germline (reference sequence). The CDR3 length is 14 residues. With 8 bases clipped from V and 6 bases from J, the junction kept 12 bases outside the gene matches.

This clonotype was recorded at least ten times. The rearrangement links TRBV6-4 to TRBJ2-1; 8 nucleotides line up with TRBD2. Per the germline V gene, CDR1 is MRHNA and CDR2 is SNTAGT. CDR3 length equals 16 residues. Trimming took 4 bases from V and 8 from J; bases not matched to a gene: 13. CDR3 loop: CASSAHGVAGSYEQFF. The CDR3 nucleotides are TGTGCCAGCAGTGCCCACGGGGTAGCGGGGAGCTATGAGCAGTTCTTC.

This clonotype has a handful of counts. The chain employs TRBV12-3 or TRBV12-4 and TRBJ2-1; D may be TRBD1 (6 bases). V dropped 7 bases and J dropped 3 bases, with 16 bases sitting between them. This CDR3 is 15 amino acids long. The CDR3 nucleotides read TGTGCCAGCAAGATTACAGGGTCCTACTACAATGAGCAGTTCTTC. This translates into CASKITGSYYNEQFF.

This chain connects TRBV11-3 to TRBJ2-1, with 10 bases aligning to TRBD2. Germline V gives CDR1 SGHNT, CDR2 YENEEA. The trim removed 1 base at V and 3 bases at J, leaving 6 bases unmatched. The CDR3 covers 17 residues. The CDR3 bases are TGTGCCAGCAGCTTAGTATTAGCGGGAGGAAGCTACAATGAGCAGTTCTTC. Amino acid sequence: CASSLVLAGGSYNEQFF.

The chain uses TRBV7-8 and TRBJ2-7; 8 nucleotides align to TRBD2. Germline loops: CDR1 SGHVS, CDR2 FQNEAQ. CDR3 length: 16 amino acids. The V segment lost 4 bases and the J segment 3 bases; nucleotides outside the gene matches: 11. The CDR3 is CASSYNGRGAIYEQYF. CDR3 nucleotide sequence: TGTGCCAGCAGCTATAACGGGCGGGGGGCCATCTACGAGCAGTACTTC.

This clonotype was observed many times. The chain joins TRBV12-3 or TRBV12-4 to TRBJ2-5, with 9 bases lining up with TRBD2. After removal of 3 bases from V and 5 bases from J, the junction contained 4 bases not matched to a gene. The CDR3 consists of 14 residues. DNA of the CDR3: TGTGCCAGCAGTTTTAGCGGGAGTGAGGAGACCCAGTACTTC. Amino acid sequence: CASSFSGSEETQYF.

V is TRBV19 and J is TRBJ2-7; weak D call: TRBD2 (6 bases). The V gene's germline CDR1 is LNHDA and CDR2 SQIVND (reference sequence). With 3 bases removed from V and 3 bases from J, the gap between germline ends came to 15 bases. The CDR3 has 15 residues. As DNA, the CDR3 is TGTGCCAGTAGTATCCTAGCGTCCCGCAGCTACGAGCAGTACTTC. This codes for CASSILASRSYEQYF.

This clonotype was seen a handful of times. The J gene is TRBJ2-1, the V gene TRBV7-9, with D unresolved. CDR1 SEHNR and CDR2 FQNEAQ come from the germline V gene (reference sequence). Trimming took off 1 base at V and 9 bases at J, with 10 bases between the two ends. The CDR3 is made up of 13 amino acids. CDR3 sequence: CASSLGRVGEQFF. The CDR3 DNA reads TGTGCCAGCAGCTTAGGAAGGGTTGGTGAGCAGTTCTTC.

This clonotype showed up just a few times. The V call is TRBV15, the J call TRBJ2-3, with D possibly TRBD1 on 5 matching bases. V dropped 0 bases and J dropped 0 bases, with 7 bases sitting between them. CDR1 and CDR2 (germline): LNHNV, YYDKDF (reference sequence). The CDR3 runs to 15 residues. The CDR3 DNA reads TGTGCCACCAGCAGAGACAGGGCTAGCACAGATACGCAGTATTTT. It encodes CATSRDRASTDTQYF.

This clonotype appeared a few times. The J gene is TRBJ2-5, the V gene TRBV20-1, with D possibly being TRBD2 (5 bases). Germline V CDR1 and CDR2: DFQATT, SNEGSKA (reference sequence). The V and J ends lost 5 bases and 0 bases respectively, with 16 bases between them. This CDR3 has 15 residues. The CDR3 nucleotides read TGCAGTGCTCAGCGGCGAACCATCCACCAAGAGACCCAGTACTTC. Translating it yields CSAQRRTIHQETQYF.

This clonotype appeared many times. The gene calls are TRBV7-9 and TRBJ2-1; D possibly corresponds to TRBD2 (5 bases). The CDR3 is 13 residues long. Trimming took off 5 bases at V and 7 bases at J, with 12 bases between the two ends. Looked up from germline, CDR1 is SEHNR and CDR2 is FQNEAQ (reference sequence). The CDR3 spells CASSLPGENEQFF. CDR3 DNA: TGTGCCAGCAGCCTCCCCGGGGAGAATGAGCAGTTCTTC.

Turning to this clonotype: A much larger clone lies one base from this, so it may be a read error. The final CDR3 position lacks the conserved phenylalanine or tryptophan, pointing to a likely read error. The rearrangement links TRBV12-3 or TRBV12-4 to TRBJ2-7; D is possibly TRBD2 (7 bases). The CDR3 runs to 16 residues. Trimming took 1 base from V and 2 from J, leaving 15 bases between them. The CDR3, as DNA: TGTGCCAGCAGTTTAGTTGGCGGGGGCCCCACCTACGAGCAGTACTAC. It translates to CASSLVGGGPTYEQYY.

Only a few counts were recorded for this clonotype. V and J are TRBV29-1 and TRBJ2-5; perhaps D is TRBD1 or TRBD2 (6 bases each). V gave up 1 base and J gave up 2 bases, with 11 bases separating them. In germline, CDR1 is SQVTM, CDR2 ANQGSEA. The CDR3 length is 14 residues. CDR3 sequence (DNA): TGCAGCGTTGAAGGCGCGGGACAACAAGAGACCCAGTACTTC. Its protein product is CSVEGAGQQETQYF.

This clonotype has ten or more counts. The V gene is TRBV5-1, the J gene TRBJ2-2; D gene unclear. CDR3 size: 14 residues. V lost 5 bases and J lost 3, with 11 bases in between. CDR1 SGHRS and CDR2 YFSETQ come from the germline V gene. CDR3 residues: CASSIKVYTGELFF. DNA of the CDR3: TGCGCCAGCAGTATAAAGGTCTACACCGGGGAGCTGTTTTTT. Variable domain in full (rest from reference TRBV5-1 and TRBJ2-2): KAGVTQTPRYLIKTRGQQVTLSCSPISGHRSVSWYQQTPGQGLQFLFEYFSETQRNKGNFPGRFSGRQFSNSRSEMNVSTLELGDSALYLCASSIKVYTGELFFGEGSRLTVL.

The chain joins TRBV7-2 to TRBJ2-7, with 9 nucleotides matching TRBD2. V trimming: 5 bases; J trimming: 4 bases; junction bases outside the gene matches: 12. This CDR3 has 16 amino acids. Per germline, CDR1 SGHTA and CDR2 FQGNSA. CDR3 bases: TGTGCCAGCAGCCTGCCGTGGGAGCGGGGGGTGTACGAGCAGTACTTC. Protein product: CASSLPWERGVYEQYF.

J is TRBJ2-3 and V is TRBV11-2; D is uncertain. The CDR3 is 15 amino acids. Trimming cost V 7 bases and J 6 bases, with 20 bases left between them. Germline CDR1 SGHAT, CDR2 FQNNGV. CDR3 sequence (DNA): TGTGCCAGCACCTCCCGCGCAGGTGGTTGGGATACGCAGTATTTT. Protein sequence: CASTSRAGGWDTQYF.

This clonotype showed up just a few times. The chain couples TRBV7-6 to TRBJ1-4; 7 positions agree with TRBD1. J lost 0 bases, V lost 2 bases, and 3 bases had no gene match. Germline CDR1 is SGHVS and CDR2 is FNYEAQ. The CDR3 covers 16 residues. DNA for the CDR3: TGTGCCAGCAGCTTAAAACAGGGGACAACTAATGAAAAACTGTTTTTT. Translating it yields CASSLKQGTTNEKLFF.

The V gene is TRBV5-1, the J gene TRBJ1-2, with 9 nucleotides matching TRBD1. This CDR3 is built from 15 residues. V lost 3 bases to trimming and J lost 4 bases; unmatched junction nucleotides: 7. The germline gives CDR1 SGHRS, CDR2 YFSETQ. The CDR3 reads CASSSDPGQGYGYTF. CDR3 bases: TGCGCCAGCAGCTCAGACCCGGGACAGGGCTATGGCTACACCTTC.

This clonotype was seen a few times. The gene calls are TRBV9 and TRBJ2-5, with 8 bases that match TRBD1. The V gene's germline CDR1 is SGDLS and CDR2 YYNGEE. This CDR3 contains 15 residues. V lost 2 bases to trimming and J lost 5 bases; unmatched junction nucleotides: 8. CDR3 coding DNA: TGTGCCAGCAGCGTGGGGGACAGGCTGAGGGAGACCCAGTACTTC. It translates to CASSVGDRLRETQYF.

This clonotype was counted between two and nine times. J is TRBJ2-7 and V is TRBV28; 7 bases are a match to TRBD2. CDR1 and CDR2 from the germline V gene are MDHEN and SYDVKM. Losses at the gene ends were 4 bases for V and 1 base for J; bases not matched to a gene: 4. The CDR3 has 14 amino acids. The CDR3 region is CASSSPSGSYEQYF. The CDR3 DNA is TGTGCCAGCAGTTCACCTAGCGGATCCTACGAGCAGTACTTC. The entire variable domain, with the rest obtained from reference TRBV28 and TRBJ2-7, is as follows: DVKVTQSSRYLVKRTGEKVFLECVQDMDHENMFWYRQDPGLGLRLIYFSYDVKMKEKGDIPEGYSVSREKKERFSLILESASTNQTSMYLCASSSPSGSYEQYFGPGTRLTVT.

This clonotype was detected a few times. The genes are TRBV6-5 and TRBJ2-5; D is unclear. CDR3 length equals 12 residues. V lost 10 bases to trimming and J lost 5 bases, with 14 bases between them. Germline lookup yields CDR1 MNHEY and CDR2 SVGAGI. The CDR3 sequence: CATGLGFETQYF. The CDR3 bases are TGTGCCACCGGCTTGGGTTTCGAGACCCAGTACTTC.

The sample holds many counts of this clonotype. The chain is built from TRBV5-5 and TRBJ2-7, with TRBD1 matching over 7 bases. The germline V gene encodes CDR1 SGHKS and CDR2 YYEKEE (reference sequence). The trim removed 3 bases at V and 0 bases at J, leaving 9 bases unmatched. The CDR3 is made up of 16 amino acids. Here the CDR3 DNA reads TGTGCCAGCAGCTCGATCGACAGGGCCCGCTCCTACGAGCAGTACTTC. This sequence encodes CASSSIDRARSYEQYF.